The clone carrying this TCR beta chain was seen only a few times. Its antigen is unidentified. This sample was included in a study of T-cell memory formation after mild COVID-19. Study summary: Among the donors, TCR clusters were largely specific to each donor. Findings and caveats of the study: Nothing confirmed that second-wave clones peaking on day 37 were specific for SARS-CoV-2. Within pre-infection memory, some responding clones were found, suggesting cross-reactive memory joined.

The germline V gene has CDR1 SGDLS and CDR2 YYNGEE. This CDR3 comprises 18 residues. V shed 0 bases, J shed 2 bases, and the junction held 6 bases outside the gene matches. It was 5'RACE with constant-segment primers that produced the TCR alpha and TCR beta cDNA libraries, which carried sample barcodes and UMIs. TCRdb itself ran the 5' RACE reads through MiXCR, one entry per CDR3 protein. Of around 300,000 distinct CDR3 sequences in the sample, roughly 13% are singletons; the top ten hold 22%. The sequence was collected from a man in his late teens or twenties who had mild COVID-19 (a few samples of this study predate the infection). Cell type and time point are not known. The chain combines TRBV9 with TRBJ2-3; 13 bases fit TRBD2. Specimen: PBMCs or a T cell subset sorted from them (not recorded which). The CDR3 loop reads CASSVGLAGGPHTDTQYF. CDR3 bases: TGTGCCAGCAGCGTAGGACTAGCGGGGGGCCCGCACACAGATACGCAGTATTTT.